This T cell receptor (beta chain) was recovered during a study of T-cell memory formation after mild COVID-19. The V gene lost 1 base and the J gene lost 1 base, with 11 bases spanning the gap. Germline V gene data show CDR1 as SGHRS and CDR2 as YFSETQ. There are 15 residues in the CDR3. General study findings and limits: Day 15 to 85 contracting clones showed balanced CD4/CD8; later expanders leaned CD4+.

Researchers used 5'RACE with constant-segment primers to make TCR alpha and TCR beta cDNA libraries that carry sample barcodes and UMIs. TCRdb itself ran the 5' RACE reads through MiXCR, one entry per CDR3 protein. The table lists fewer than 700,000 distinct CDR3 sequences, about 20% of them singletons. As for this clonotype: Its antigen is as yet unknown.

The clonotype originates from an adult woman who had mild COVID-19 (a few samples of this study predate the infection). Cell type and time point are not known. The chain combines TRBV5-1 with TRBJ1-2, with TRBD1 as a possible D gene (6 bases). The sample consisted of PBMCs or a T cell subset sorted from them (not recorded which). CDR3 region: CASSLKDSSNYGYTF. CDR3 coding DNA: TGCGCCAGCAGCTTGAAGGACAGCAGTAACTATGGCTACACCTTC.